The entry that follows covers one TCR beta chain sequence. What it binds is not known. This CDR3 is also generated by other DNA sequences in the sample. The protocol was immunoSEQ multiplex PCR, while the TCRdb copy is restricted to in-frame clones and leaves out a portion. The sample shows some 1,900,000 clones, over 85% of them seen only once. CD45RO-negative, CCR7-positively selected cells formed the naive CD8 fraction, excluding terminally differentiated effector memory CD45RA+ cells. Every donor was a Caucasian adult from Nashville, Tennessee. The entry originates in a study of shared clonotypes between healthy human individuals. Across the whole study: A donor's plate count was three for CD4 naive and three for CD4 memory; CD8 naive had two and CD8 memory one. Whole-study findings and limits: Rarefaction demonstrated incomplete sorted-subset sequencing despite large depth.

The clonotype originates from a young man in good health. The specimen was naive CD8+ T cells sorted from blood.

The CDR3 region is CASSLGDGELFF. The CDR3 DNA reads as TGTGCCAGCAGCTTGGGTGACGGGGAGCTGTTTTTT. The rearrangement joins TRBV5-6 to TRBJ2-2; D remains ambiguous. Per the germline V gene, CDR1 is SGHDT and CDR2 is YYEEEE. Between the trimmed V and J ends, which lost 0 bases and 7 bases, there was a span of 4 bases. This CDR3 is built from 12 residues.